The 26 T cell receptor beta chains reported below all come from one sample, sequenced in a study of cytomegalovirus exposure and HLA in healthy donors. Primers: 60 Vbeta forward and 13 Jbeta reverse. TCRdb keeps only in-frame clones here, not all; method: immunoSEQ multiplex PCR. The table lists around 200,000 clones, roughly 75% of them singletons. The specimen sequenced was PBMCs. The receptor source for this set is a man aged 30 to 39 in good health and CMV-seropositive.

This clone was recorded a few times. The V gene is TRBV11-3, the J gene TRBJ1-6; possible D gene TRBD1, 6 bases. The CDR3 extends over 14 amino acids. CDR1 SGHNT and CDR2 YENEEA come from the germline V gene. V lost 6 bases, J lost 6 bases, and 12 bases lay in between. In DNA, the CDR3 is TGTGCCAGCAGTGAACAGGGCCGTAATTCACCCCTCCACTTT. Encoded protein: CASSEQGRNSPLHF.

This chain joins TRBV7-2 and TRBJ2-1, with D maybe TRBD2 (6 bases). The CDR3 consists of 16 residues. The V end was cut by 2 bases, the J end by 8 bases, with 19 bases between. CDR1 SGHTA and CDR2 FQGNSA come from the germline V gene. The CDR3 sequence: CASSLTGTAGQDEQFF. The CDR3 region has the DNA TGTGCCAGCAGCTTAACCGGGACTGCGGGCCAGGATGAGCAGTTCTTC.

The chain recombines TRBV30 with TRBJ1-2; D perhaps matches TRBD1 (5 bases). V gave up 4 bases and J gave up 4 bases, with 13 bases separating them. This CDR3 is built from 13 residues. The germline V gene encodes CDR1 GTSNPN and CDR2 SVGIG (reference sequence). The CDR3 DNA follows: TGTGCCTGGACCTCAGGGAATGGCTATGGCTACACCTTC. This encodes CAWTSGNGYGYTF. Drawing the rest from reference TRBV30 and TRBJ1-2, the complete variable domain is SQTIHQWPATLVQPVGSPLSLECTVEGTSNPNLYWYRQAAGRGLQLLFYSVGIGQISSEVPQNLSASRPQDRQFILSSKKLLLSDSGFYLCAWTSGNGYGYTFGSGTRLTVV.

The genes are TRBV10-3 and TRBJ1-6; the match to TRBD1 covers 8 bases. V shed 6 bases and J 6 bases; nucleotides not matched to a gene: 1. The V gene's germline CDR1 is ENHRY and CDR2 SYGVKD. The CDR3 sequence is 13 residues long. The CDR3 region has the DNA TGTGCCATCAGGGGACAGGCTAATTCACCCCTCCACTTT. The encoded protein is CAIRGQANSPLHF.

The genes are TRBV10-3 and TRBJ2-7; TRBD2 is a possible D gene (6 bases). The length of the CDR3 is 14 residues. Germline CDR1 and CDR2: ENHRY and SYGVKD. The V end was cut by 5 bases, the J end by 2 bases, with 13 bases between. The CDR3 DNA sequence: TGTGCCATCAGTTCTTCTAGCGTTACCTACGAGCAGTACTTC. Translated, it gives CAISSSSVTYEQYF.

In nucleotides, the CDR3 is TGCGCCAGCAGCCAAGATAGTGGGGGCAGGGCCCAAGAGACCCAGTACTTC. Residues: CASSQDSGGRAQETQYF. V is TRBV4-1 and J is TRBJ2-5, with a possible D match to TRBD1 (6 bases). This CDR3 region has 17 residues. V lost 0 bases and J lost 1, with 15 bases in between. Germline CDR1 MGHRA, CDR2 YSYEKL.

The chain has TRBV19 and TRBJ2-5; 14 bases line up with TRBD2. The CDR3 has 15 residues. J was trimmed by 4 bases and V by 6 bases; bases with no gene match: 4. In germline, CDR1 is LNHDA, CDR2 SQIVND (reference sequence). CDR3 residues: CASRGGLAGVETQYF. The CDR3 nucleotides are TGTGCCAGTAGGGGGGGACTAGCGGGAGTAGAGACCCAGTACTTC.

This clone came up a few times. The V call is TRBV7-8, the J call TRBJ2-7; 12 nucleotides match TRBD2. In germline, CDR1 is SGHVS, CDR2 FQNEAQ. V lost 5 bases, J lost 2 bases, and 4 bases stayed unmatched. The CDR3 is 15 residues long. CDR3 in amino acids: CASSPLAGGAYEQYF. DNA of the CDR3: TGTGCCAGCAGCCCCCTAGCGGGGGGGGCCTACGAGCAGTACTTC.

The chain carries TRBV7-2 and TRBJ2-3; D is unresolved. Trimming took off 5 bases at V and 2 bases at J, with 8 bases between the two ends. Germline loops: CDR1 SGHTA, CDR2 FQGNSA. The CDR3 is 13 amino acids. Here the CDR3 DNA reads TGTGCCAGCAGCGGGCTTTACACAGATACGCAGTATTTT. Amino acid sequence: CASSGLYTDTQYF. Looking up the rest from reference TRBV7-2 and TRBJ2-3 gives the full variable domain: GAGVSQSPSNKVTEKGKDVELRCDPISGHTALYWYRQSLGQGLEFLIYFQGNSAPDKSGLPSDRFSAERTGGSVSTLTIQRTQQEDSAVYLCASSGLYTDTQYFGPGTRLTVL.

Here the CDR3 DNA reads TGTGCCAGCAGTCCCCGGGGGGCCTCCTACGAGCAGTACTTC. Translation: CASSPRGASYEQYF. This sequence joins TRBV7-2 and TRBJ2-7; D is possibly TRBD2 (7 bases). This CDR3 spans 14 amino acids. In germline, CDR1 is SGHTA, CDR2 FQGNSA. The V and J ends lost 6 bases and 0 bases respectively, with 12 bases between them.

This CDR3 is CATSPGVVGSYEQYF. CDR3 bases: TGTGCCACCAGCCCCGGGGTTGTAGGCTCCTACGAGCAGTACTTC. The chain joins TRBV15 to TRBJ2-5; possible D gene TRBD2, 5 bases. The tail of the sequence fits TRBJ2-7 better, so the J call may be wrong. Germline V gives CDR1 LNHNV, CDR2 YYDKDF (reference sequence). CDR3 length: 15 residues.

The chain uses TRBV18 and TRBJ2-5, with 11 bases lining up with TRBD2. CDR1 and CDR2 (germline): KGHSH, LQKENI. The CDR3 length is 17 residues. The ends lost 5 bases at V and 1 base at J; junction bases unmatched: 9. The CDR3 sequence is CASSAGLAEGFQETQYF. The CDR3 DNA sequence: TGTGCCAGCTCAGCGGGACTAGCGGAGGGGTTCCAAGAGACCCAGTACTTC.

This chain connects TRBV6-1 to TRBJ1-3; tentatively, D is TRBD1 (6 bases). V lost 5 bases, J lost 1 base, and 9 bases lay in between. CDR1 is MNHNS and CDR2 is SASEGT in the germline V gene. The CDR3 totals 14 residues. This CDR3 reads CASSPTGSGNTIYF. The CDR3 bases are TGTGCCAGCAGTCCCACAGGGTCTGGAAACACCATATATTTT.

The CDR3 is CASSLSGGVITDTQYF. CDR3 DNA: TGTGCCAGCAGCTTATCGGGGGGTGTAATCACAGATACGCAGTATTTT. The chain is built from TRBV7-3 and TRBJ2-3; 7 nucleotides align to TRBD2. CDR3 length: 16 amino acids. V was clipped by 2 bases and J by 2 bases; unmatched bases: 7. Germline CDR1 SGHTA, CDR2 FQGTGA.

This clone occurred once. The V gene is TRBV14, the J gene TRBJ1-2; no clear D. Between the trimmed V and J ends, which lost 5 bases and 5 bases, there was a span of 3 bases. Germline V gives CDR1 SGHDN, CDR2 FVKESK. This CDR3 has 10 residues. The CDR3 coding sequence is TGTGCCAGCAGCTCTTATGGCTACACCTTC. It yields the protein CASSSYGYTF.

V and J are TRBV10-3 and TRBJ2-7; maybe TRBD2 (6 bases). Between the trimmed V and J ends, which lost 6 bases and 2 bases, there was a span of 11 bases. CDR3 length: 13 amino acids. In germline, CDR1 is ENHRY, CDR2 SYGVKD. CDR3 residues: CAISPGGAYEQYF. CDR3 bases: TGTGCCATCAGCCCCGGGGGAGCCTACGAGCAGTACTTC.

This clone was seen a single time. This chain connects TRBV9 to TRBJ2-3; 9 bases align to TRBD1. V shed 3 bases, J shed 2 bases, and the junction held 4 bases outside the gene matches. This CDR3 spans 15 amino acids. Germline V gene data show CDR1 as SGDLS and CDR2 as YYNGEE. CDR3 loop: CASSAGQGTTDTQYF. For the CDR3, the DNA is TGTGCCAGCAGCGCCGGACAGGGGACCACAGATACGCAGTATTTT.

The chain has TRBV30 and TRBJ1-3; tentatively, D is TRBD1 (6 bases). Germline CDR1 is GTSNPN and CDR2 is SVGIG (reference sequence). V was cut by 1 base and J by 9 bases, with 13 bases left in between. CDR3 length: 13 amino acids. CDR3 in DNA: TGTGCCTGGAGTGCAGGGACATCGGGCACCATATATTTT. This translates into CAWSAGTSGTIYF.

This clone was picked up one time. V gene TRBV15 combines with J gene TRBJ1-1, with TRBD1 matching 8 bases. Germline V CDR1 and CDR2: LNHNV, YYDKDF (reference sequence). After removal of 0 bases from V and 14 bases from J, the junction contained 5 bases not matched to a gene. The CDR3 covers 12 residues. CDR3 nucleotide sequence: TGTGCCACCAGCAGAGACCGGGACAGGTTCTTCTTT. Protein sequence: CATSRDRDRFFF.

This clone was counted only a few times. The chain has TRBV6-5 and TRBJ2-5, with D unresolved. Germline CDR1 reads MNHEY; CDR2 reads SVGAGI. The CDR3 consists of 12 residues. Trimming left V 0 bases short and J 5 bases short, with 4 bases between. The CDR3 sequence is CASSYSRETQYF. In DNA form, the CDR3 reads TGTGCCAGCAGTTACTCGAGGGAGACCCAGTACTTC.

The chain recombines TRBV10-3 with TRBJ1-2, with unresolved D. The CDR3 spans 14 residues. The ends were cut back, 2 bases at V and 8 bases at J, with 15 bases in the middle. Germline V gene lookup returns CDR1 ENHRY and CDR2 SYGVKD. The chain's CDR3 is CAISEGEGRPGYTF. DNA for the CDR3: TGTGCCATCAGTGAGGGCGAGGGCAGGCCCGGCTACACCTTC.

The rearrangement links TRBV6-5 to TRBJ1-4, with TRBD1 matching 8 bases. The V gene's germline CDR1 is MNHEY and CDR2 SVGAGI. Germline trimming cut 4 bases from V and 3 bases from J; bases unmatched to any gene: 4. This CDR3 spans 15 amino acids. The CDR3, as DNA: TGTGCCAGCAGTTCCACAGGGGGAGCTAATGAAAAACTGTTTTTT. As protein: CASSSTGGANEKLFF.

In this sample, this clone turned up once. The DNA of the CDR3 is TGTGCCAGCAGTTCCCTCGGGACAGGGGGCTATAGCAATCAGCCCCAGCATTTT. Translation gives CASSSLGTGGYSNQPQHF. The rearrangement joins TRBV27 to TRBJ1-5; 12 bases fit TRBD1. Germline CDR1 and CDR2: MNHEY and SMNVEV (reference sequence). Losses at the gene ends were 4 bases for V and 0 bases for J; bases not matched to a gene: 7. The CDR3 sequence is 18 residues long.

This clone was counted only a few times. The genes are TRBV30 and TRBJ2-7; D is unresolved. Trimming removed 3 bases from V and 2 bases from J, with 11 bases in between. CDR1 is GTSNPN and CDR2 is SVGIG in the germline V gene (reference sequence). The CDR3 runs 13 residues. CDR3 sequence (DNA): TGTGCCTGGAGAAGTGACATAGCCTACGAGCAGTACTTC. As protein: CAWRSDIAYEQYF.

This chain uses TRBV7-9 with TRBJ2-7; 11 nucleotides align to TRBD2. Germline V gene data show CDR1 as SEHNR and CDR2 as FQNEAQ (reference sequence). This CDR3 is built from 15 residues. Germline trimming cut 4 bases from V and 1 base from J; bases unmatched to any gene: 3. CDR3 residues: CASSYLAGGSYEQYF. CDR3 DNA: TGTGCCAGCAGCTACCTAGCGGGGGGATCCTACGAGCAGTACTTC.

The V and J genes are TRBV9 and TRBJ1-1; D is uncertain. Trimming cost V 3 bases and J 6 bases, with 18 bases left between them. The V gene's germline CDR1 is SGDLS and CDR2 YYNGEE. The CDR3 totals 15 residues. In DNA form, the CDR3 reads TGTGCCAGCAGCGGCGCTGGACTCGCCTCCGCTGAAGCTTTCTTT. It translates to CASSGAGLASAEAFF.